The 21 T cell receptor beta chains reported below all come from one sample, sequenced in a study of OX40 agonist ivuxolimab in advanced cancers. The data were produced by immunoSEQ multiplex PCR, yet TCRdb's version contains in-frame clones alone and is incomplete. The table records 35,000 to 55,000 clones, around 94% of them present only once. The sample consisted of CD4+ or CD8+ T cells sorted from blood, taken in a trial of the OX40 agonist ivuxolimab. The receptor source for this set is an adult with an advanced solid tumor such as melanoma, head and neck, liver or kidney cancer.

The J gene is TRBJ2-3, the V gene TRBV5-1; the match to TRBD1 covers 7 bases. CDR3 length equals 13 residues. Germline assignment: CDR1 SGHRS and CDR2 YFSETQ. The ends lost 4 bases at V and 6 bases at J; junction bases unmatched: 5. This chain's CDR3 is CASSKDRSDTQYF. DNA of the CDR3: TGCGCCAGCAGCAAGGACAGGTCGGATACGCAGTATTTT.

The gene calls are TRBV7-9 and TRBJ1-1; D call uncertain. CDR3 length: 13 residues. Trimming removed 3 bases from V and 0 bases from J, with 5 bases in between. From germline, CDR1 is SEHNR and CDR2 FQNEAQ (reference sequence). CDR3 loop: CASSFGMNTEAFF. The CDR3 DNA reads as TGTGCCAGCAGCTTTGGCATGAACACTGAAGCTTTCTTT.

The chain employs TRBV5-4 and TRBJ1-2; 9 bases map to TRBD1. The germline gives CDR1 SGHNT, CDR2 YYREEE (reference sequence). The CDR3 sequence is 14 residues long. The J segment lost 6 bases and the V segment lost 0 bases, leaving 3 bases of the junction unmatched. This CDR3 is CASSLVGQGNGYTF. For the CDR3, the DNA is TGTGCCAGCAGCTTGGTGGGACAGGGTAATGGCTACACCTTC.

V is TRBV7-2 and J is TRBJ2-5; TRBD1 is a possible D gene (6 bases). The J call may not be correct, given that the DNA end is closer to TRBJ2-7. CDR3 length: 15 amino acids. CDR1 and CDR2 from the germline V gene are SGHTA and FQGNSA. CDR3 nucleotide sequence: TGTGCCAGCAGCTTAGTACAGGGAGACTCCTACGAGCAGTACTTC. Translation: CASSLVQGDSYEQYF.

The CDR3 protein is CASSEYSLRVHEQFF. The DNA of the CDR3 is TGTGCCAGCAGTGAATATTCACTCAGGGTCCATGAGCAGTTCTTC. The chain is built from TRBV25-1 and TRBJ2-1; possibly TRBD1 for D (5 bases). The CDR3 contains 15 residues. Trimming removed 0 bases from V and 8 bases from J, with 14 bases in between. Germline loops: CDR1 MGHDK, CDR2 SYGVNS. The entire variable domain, with the rest obtained from reference TRBV25-1 and TRBJ2-1, is as follows: EADIYQTPRYLVIGTGKKITLECSQTMGHDKMYWYQQDPGMELHLIHYSYGVNSTEKGDLSSESTVSRIRTEHFPLTLESARPSHTSQYLCASSEYSLRVHEQFFGPGTRLTVL.

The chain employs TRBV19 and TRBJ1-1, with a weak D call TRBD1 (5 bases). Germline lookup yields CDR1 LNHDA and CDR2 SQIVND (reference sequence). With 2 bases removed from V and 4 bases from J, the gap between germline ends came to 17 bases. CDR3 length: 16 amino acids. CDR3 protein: CASSIIHGGDGTEAFF. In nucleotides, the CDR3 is TGTGCCAGTAGTATAATCCACGGGGGAGATGGCACTGAAGCTTTCTTT.

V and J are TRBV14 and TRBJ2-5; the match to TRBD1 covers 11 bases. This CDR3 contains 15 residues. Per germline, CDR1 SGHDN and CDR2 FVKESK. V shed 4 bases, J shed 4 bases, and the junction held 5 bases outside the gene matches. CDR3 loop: CASSLRTGGAETQYF. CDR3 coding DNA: TGTGCCAGCAGCCTTCGGACAGGGGGCGCAGAGACCCAGTACTTC.

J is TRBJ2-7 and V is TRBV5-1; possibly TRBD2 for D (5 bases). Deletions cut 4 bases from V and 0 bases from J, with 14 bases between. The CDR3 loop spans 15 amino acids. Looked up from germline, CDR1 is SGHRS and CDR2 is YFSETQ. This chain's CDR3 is CASSPEGWSSYEQYF. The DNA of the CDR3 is TGCGCCAGCAGCCCCGAGGGTTGGAGCTCCTACGAGCAGTACTTC.

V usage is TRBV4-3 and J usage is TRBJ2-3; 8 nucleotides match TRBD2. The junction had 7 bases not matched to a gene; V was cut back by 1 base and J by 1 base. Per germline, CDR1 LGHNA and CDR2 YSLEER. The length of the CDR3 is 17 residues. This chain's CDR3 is CASSQVRGGRGTDTQYF. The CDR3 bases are TGCGCCAGCAGCCAAGTCCGCGGGGGGCGGGGCACAGATACGCAGTATTTT.

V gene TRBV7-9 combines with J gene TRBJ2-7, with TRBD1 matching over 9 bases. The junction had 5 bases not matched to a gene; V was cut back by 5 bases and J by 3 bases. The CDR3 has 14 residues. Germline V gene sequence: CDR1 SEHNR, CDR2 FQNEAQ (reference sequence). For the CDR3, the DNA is TGTGCCAGCAGCGCCGGGACAGGGAACTACGAGCAGTACTTC. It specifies CASSAGTGNYEQYF.

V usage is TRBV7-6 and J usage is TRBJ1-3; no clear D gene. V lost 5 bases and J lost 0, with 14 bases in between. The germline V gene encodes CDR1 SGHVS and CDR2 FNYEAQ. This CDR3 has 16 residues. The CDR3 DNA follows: TGTGCCAGCAGCAGTTCAGCGTTGAGCTCTGGAAACACCATATATTTT. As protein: CASSSSALSSGNTIYF.

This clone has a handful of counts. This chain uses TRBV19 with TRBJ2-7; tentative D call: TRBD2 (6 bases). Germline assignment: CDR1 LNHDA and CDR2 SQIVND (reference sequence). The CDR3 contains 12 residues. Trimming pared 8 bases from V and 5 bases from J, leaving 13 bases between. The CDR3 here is CASEGSGHEQYF. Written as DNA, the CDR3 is TGTGCCAGTGAGGGGAGCGGGCACGAGCAGTACTTC.

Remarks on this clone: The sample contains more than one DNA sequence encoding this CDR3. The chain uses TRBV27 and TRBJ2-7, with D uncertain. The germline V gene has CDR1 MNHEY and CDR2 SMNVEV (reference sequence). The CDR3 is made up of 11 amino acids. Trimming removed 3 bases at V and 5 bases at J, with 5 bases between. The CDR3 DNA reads TGTGCCAGCAGTTTTGGTAACGAGCAGTACTTC. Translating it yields CASSFGNEQYF.

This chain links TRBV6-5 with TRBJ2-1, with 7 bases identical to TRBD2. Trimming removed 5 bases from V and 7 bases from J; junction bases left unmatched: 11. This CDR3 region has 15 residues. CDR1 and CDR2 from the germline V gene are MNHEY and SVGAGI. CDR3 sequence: CASSKYAGVGNEQFF. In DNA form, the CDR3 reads TGTGCCAGCAGTAAGTACGCGGGAGTAGGAAATGAGCAGTTCTTC.

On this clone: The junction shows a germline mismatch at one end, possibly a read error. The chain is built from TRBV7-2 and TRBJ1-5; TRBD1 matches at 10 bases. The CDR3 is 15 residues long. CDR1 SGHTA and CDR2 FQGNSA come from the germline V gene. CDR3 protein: CASSLDRGPNQPQHF. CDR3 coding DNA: TGCGCCAGCAGCTTAGACAGGGGGCCTAATCAGCCCCAGCATTTT.

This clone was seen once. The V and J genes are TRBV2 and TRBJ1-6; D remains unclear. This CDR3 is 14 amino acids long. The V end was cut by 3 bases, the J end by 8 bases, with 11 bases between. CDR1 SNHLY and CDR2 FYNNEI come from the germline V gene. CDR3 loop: CASSEGPGDSPLHF. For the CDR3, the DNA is TGTGCCAGCAGTGAGGGTCCTGGGGATTCACCCCTCCACTTT. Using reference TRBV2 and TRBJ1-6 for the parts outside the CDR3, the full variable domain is EPEVTQTPSHQVTQMGQEVILRCVPISNHLYFYWYRQILGQKVEFLVSFYNNEISEKSEIFDDQFSVERPDGSNFTLKIRSTKLEDSAMYFCASSEGPGDSPLHFGNGTRLTVT.

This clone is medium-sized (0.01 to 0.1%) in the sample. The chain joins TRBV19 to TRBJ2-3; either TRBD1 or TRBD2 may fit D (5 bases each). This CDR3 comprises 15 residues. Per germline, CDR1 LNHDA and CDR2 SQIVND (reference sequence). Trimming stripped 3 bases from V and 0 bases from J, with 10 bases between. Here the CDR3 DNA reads TGTGCCAGTAGTATTTGGGGCGGGAGCACAGATACGCAGTATTTT. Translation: CASSIWGGSTDTQYF.

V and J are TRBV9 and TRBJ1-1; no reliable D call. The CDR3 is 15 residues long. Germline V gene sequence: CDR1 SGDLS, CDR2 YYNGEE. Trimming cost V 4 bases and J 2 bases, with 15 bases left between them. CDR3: CASSPILSRNTEAFF. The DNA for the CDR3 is TGTGCCAGCAGCCCTATACTTTCCAGAAACACTGAAGCTTTCTTT.

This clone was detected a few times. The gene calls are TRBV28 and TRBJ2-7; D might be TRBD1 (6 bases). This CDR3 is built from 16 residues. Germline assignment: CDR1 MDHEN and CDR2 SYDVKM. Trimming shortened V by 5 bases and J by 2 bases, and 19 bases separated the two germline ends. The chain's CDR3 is CASSPLRRGKPYEQYF. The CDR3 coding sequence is TGTGCCAGCAGTCCCCTCCGCAGGGGCAAACCCTACGAGCAGTACTTC.

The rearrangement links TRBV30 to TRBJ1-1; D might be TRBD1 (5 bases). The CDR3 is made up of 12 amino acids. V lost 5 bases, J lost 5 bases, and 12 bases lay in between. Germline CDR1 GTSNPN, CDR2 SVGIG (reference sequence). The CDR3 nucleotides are TGTGCCTGGGGGGCGCCAGGGACTGAAGCTTTCTTT. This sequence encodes CAWGAPGTEAFF. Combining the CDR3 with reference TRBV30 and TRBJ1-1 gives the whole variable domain SQTIHQWPATLVQPVGSPLSLECTVEGTSNPNLYWYRQAAGRGLQLLFYSVGIGQISSEVPQNLSASRPQDRQFILSSKKLLLSDSGFYLCAWGAPGTEAFFGQGTRLTVV.

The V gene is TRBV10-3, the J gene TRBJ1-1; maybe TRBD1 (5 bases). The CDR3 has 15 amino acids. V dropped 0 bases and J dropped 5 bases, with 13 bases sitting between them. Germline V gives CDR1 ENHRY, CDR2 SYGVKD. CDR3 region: CAISESGRVGTEAFF. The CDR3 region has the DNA TGTGCCATCAGTGAGTCGGGCAGGGTAGGAACTGAAGCTTTCTTT.